Below, 5 T cell receptor beta chains from the same sample are listed, as sequenced in a study of T cells after posttransplantation cyclophosphamide. Assay used: immunoSEQ multiplex PCR; TCRdb lists only in-frame clones, some missing. Of around 18,000 clones in the sample, 70% to 90% were seen once. Material for sequencing was memory CD4+ T cells sorted from blood. Receptors were obtained from a man aged 25-45 years in good health and a related stem cell transplant donor.

The V call is TRBV11-1, the J call TRBJ2-5; the match to TRBD1 covers 7 bases. The germline V gene has CDR1 SGHAT and CDR2 FQDESV (reference sequence). The CDR3 consists of 14 residues. V lost 3 bases, J lost 2 bases, and 3 bases stayed unmatched. The DNA of the CDR3 is TGTGCCAGCAGCTTTGGCAGGGGGCAAGAGACCCAGTACTTC. Its protein product is CASSFGRGQETQYF.

This chain uses TRBV5-1 with TRBJ1-6; D remains unclear. The germline V gene has CDR1 SGHRS and CDR2 YFSETQ. Between the trimmed V and J ends, which lost 0 bases and 7 bases, there was a span of 8 bases. The CDR3 is 14 residues long. CDR3 in DNA: TGCGCCAGCAGCTTGGCAGTTTTCAATTCACCCCTCCACTTT. Amino acids: CASSLAVFNSPLHF. Looking up the rest from reference TRBV5-1 and TRBJ1-6 gives the full variable domain: KAGVTQTPRYLIKTRGQQVTLSCSPISGHRSVSWYQQTPGQGLQFLFEYFSETQRNKGNFPGRFSGRQFSNSRSEMNVSTLELGDSALYLCASSLAVFNSPLHFGNGTRLTVT.

V and J are TRBV7-3 and TRBJ2-3; 12 bases match TRBD2. This CDR3 contains 17 residues. The trim removed 3 bases at V and 6 bases at J, leaving 10 bases unmatched. Germline CDR1 reads SGHTA; CDR2 reads FQGTGA. The CDR3 is CASSLGSSGGAKDTQYF. The CDR3 DNA reads as TGTGCCAGCAGCTTGGGTTCTAGCGGGGGGGCCAAGGATACGCAGTATTTT.

The CDR3: CASSLLGGANTGELFF. CDR3 sequence (DNA): TGTGCCAGCAGCTTATTGGGGGGAGCGAACACCGGGGAGCTGTTTTTT. V and J are TRBV7-2 and TRBJ2-2, with D possibly being TRBD2 (6 bases). The CDR3 length is 16 residues. Trimming cost V 2 bases and J 0 bases, with 10 bases left between them. In germline, CDR1 is SGHTA, CDR2 FQGNSA.

J is TRBJ1-5 and V is TRBV12-5; 7 nucleotides agree with TRBD1. This CDR3 has 16 residues. Germline loops: CDR1 LGHNT, CDR2 FRNRAP. Losses at the gene ends were 7 bases for V and 0 bases for J; bases not matched to a gene: 9. CDR3 sequence reads: CASAFTGAYSNQPQHF. The CDR3 DNA follows: TGTGCTAGTGCGTTCACAGGGGCCTATAGCAATCAGCCCCAGCATTTT.